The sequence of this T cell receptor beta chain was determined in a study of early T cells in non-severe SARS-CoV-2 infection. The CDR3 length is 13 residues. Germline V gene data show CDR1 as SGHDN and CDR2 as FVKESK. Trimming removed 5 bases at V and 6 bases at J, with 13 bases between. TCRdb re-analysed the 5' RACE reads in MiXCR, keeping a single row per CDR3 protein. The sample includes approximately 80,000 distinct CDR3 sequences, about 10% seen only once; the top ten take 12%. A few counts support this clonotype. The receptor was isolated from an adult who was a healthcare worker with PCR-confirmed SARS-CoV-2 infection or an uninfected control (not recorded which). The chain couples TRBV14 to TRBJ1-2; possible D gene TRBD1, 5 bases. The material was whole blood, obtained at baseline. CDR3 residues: CASSRRGLDGYTF. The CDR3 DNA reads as TGTGCCAGCAGCAGGAGGGGTCTGGATGGCTACACCTTC.